This T cell receptor (beta chain) is drawn from a study of STAT5B mutations in CD4+ large granular lymphocyte leukemia. Study-wide findings and caveats: 8/27 top patient clones versus 2/35 control clones were TRBV06-family. Main leukemic clonotypes were patient-specific, but roughly 26% appeared at low frequency elsewhere.

Trimming pared 4 bases from V and 5 bases from J, leaving 10 bases between. The CDR3 has 13 residues. Per the germline V gene, CDR1 is SGDLS and CDR2 is YYNGEE. The data were produced by immunoSEQ multiplex PCR, yet TCRdb's version contains in-frame clones alone and is incomplete. The sample consists of tens of thousands of clones, 70% to 85% of them appearing once. Comment on this clone: Its target is unknown.

This chain links TRBV9 with TRBJ2-1; D tentatively reads TRBD1 or TRBD2 (5 bases each). Sequencing used CD4+ T cells from blood buffy coats. This TCR was sampled from a human donor in good health. The CDR3 nucleotides read TGTGCCAGCAGCCCCCGAGGGGACAATGAGCAGTTCTTC. Amino acids: CASSPRGDNEQFF.